The 12 T cell receptor beta chains below were found in one sample sequenced in a study of T-cell memory formation after mild COVID-19. TCRdb called the 5' RACE reads again in MiXCR, with one record for every CDR3 protein. The data contain 580,000 or so distinct CDR3 sequences, approximately 15% of them singletons. Sequenced sample: PBMCs or a T cell subset sorted from them (not recorded which). These TCRs come from an adult woman who had mild COVID-19 (a few samples of this study predate the infection). Cell type and time point are not known.

The chain joins TRBV5-1 to TRBJ2-3, with TRBD2 identical over 7 bases. The CDR3 is made up of 15 amino acids. V gave up 4 bases and J gave up 4 bases; unmatched junction bases: 9. Germline-derived CDR1 and CDR2 are SGHRS and YFSETQ. The CDR3 DNA sequence: TGCGCCAGCAGCCCTTGGGAGGGCAGGGCAGATACGCAGTATTTT. As protein: CASSPWEGRADTQYF.

In DNA form, the CDR3 reads TGTGCCAGCAGTCTTCTACTAGCGGGAGGCGAGCAGTACTTC. Protein: CASSLLLAGGEQYF. V usage is TRBV2 and J usage is TRBJ2-7; the match to TRBD2 covers 12 bases. The V gene end was trimmed by 5 bases and the J gene end by 6 bases; junction bases not matched to a gene: 5. This CDR3 region has 14 residues. CDR1 SNHLY and CDR2 FYNNEI come from the germline V gene.

This clonotype has a handful of counts. V and J are TRBV4-1 and TRBJ1-1; possible D gene TRBD1, 6 bases. CDR1 MGHRA and CDR2 YSYEKL come from the germline V gene. The CDR3 consists of 14 residues. V was pared by 6 bases and J by 5 bases, with 16 bases between. The CDR3 is CASRSTGTATEAFF. CDR3 bases: TGCGCCAGCAGATCGACAGGAACGGCGACTGAAGCTTTCTTT.

This clonotype was counted between two and nine times. This chain joins TRBV7-9 and TRBJ1-2; D uncertain. V was pared by 5 bases and J by 8 bases, with 12 bases between. The germline V gene encodes CDR1 SEHNR and CDR2 FQNEAQ (reference sequence). This CDR3 comprises 12 residues. In nucleotides, the CDR3 is TGTGCCAGCAGCGGCTTCGCTTACGGCTACACCTTC. Protein: CASSGFAYGYTF.

This clonotype showed up just a few times. The chain recombines TRBV4-1 with TRBJ2-7; D is perhaps TRBD1 or TRBD2 (5 bases each). CDR1 MGHRA and CDR2 YSYEKL come from the germline V gene. This CDR3 spans 15 amino acids. Trimming took 0 bases from V and 3 from J, leaving 12 bases between them. Written as DNA, the CDR3 is TGCGCCAGCAGCCAAGAAGAGGGGAGCATCTACGAGCAGTACTTC. Translation: CASSQEEGSIYEQYF.

This clonotype was counted at least ten times. The V call is TRBV4-1, the J call TRBJ2-5; 11 bases fit TRBD2. V lost 4 bases, J lost 0 bases, and 16 bases stayed unmatched. This CDR3 is 20 amino acids long. Germline V CDR1 and CDR2: MGHRA, YSYEKL. The chain's CDR3 is CASSRTTLGLAGAYQETQYF. DNA of the CDR3: TGCGCCAGCAGCCGAACCACGCTAGGACTAGCGGGCGCGTACCAAGAGACCCAGTACTTC.

This chain uses TRBV24-1 with TRBJ1-3; tentative D call: TRBD1 (5 bases). This CDR3 region has 16 residues. Germline loops: CDR1 KGHDR, CDR2 SFDVKD. With 6 bases removed from V and 4 bases from J, the gap between germline ends came to 18 bases. This chain's CDR3 is CATSSPSVGDGNTIYF. In DNA form, the CDR3 reads TGTGCCACCAGTTCCCCCTCGGTTGGGGACGGAAACACCATATATTTT.

This clonotype was seen at least ten times. V and J are TRBV24-1 and TRBJ1-5, with no clear D. The CDR3 covers 15 residues. V was pared by 6 bases and J by 0 bases, with 11 bases between. Germline lookup yields CDR1 KGHDR and CDR2 SFDVKD. The CDR3: CATSKGTHSNQPQHF. Written as DNA, the CDR3 is TGTGCCACCAGTAAGGGTACCCATAGCAATCAGCCCCAGCATTTT.

This clonotype was picked up many times. The chain recombines TRBV29-1 with TRBJ2-1; TRBD2 agrees at 7 bases. The CDR3 covers 14 residues. The junction had 9 bases not matched to a gene; V was cut back by 3 bases and J by 7 bases. Germline CDR1 SQVTM, CDR2 ANQGSEA. Written as DNA, the CDR3 is TGCAGCGTTGAGGGCGGGAGTATTCTAAATGAGCAGTTCTTC. As protein: CSVEGGSILNEQFF.

The sample holds a few counts of this clonotype. The chain combines TRBV9 with TRBJ1-2; weak D call: TRBD1 (5 bases). The CDR3 runs 14 residues. Looked up from germline, CDR1 is SGDLS and CDR2 is YYNGEE. Trimming left V 0 bases short and J 4 bases short, with 10 bases between. The CDR3 DNA reads as TGTGCCAGCAGCGTAGGTCATGGGGGCTATGGCTACACCTTC. Its protein is CASSVGHGGYGYTF.

This rearrangement joins TRBV11-2 to TRBJ1-5, with TRBD1 as a possible D gene (5 bases). This CDR3 has 14 residues. Trimming removed 5 bases from V and 3 bases from J, with 11 bases in between. Germline V lookup: CDR1 SGHAT, CDR2 FQNNGV. DNA for the CDR3: TGTGCCAGCAGCAGAGGGGTAAACAATCAGCCCCAGCATTTT. Translated: CASSRGVNNQPQHF.

This clonotype showed up just a few times. DNA for the CDR3: TGTGCCAGCAGTTTACCAGGCCCTAACTATGGCTACACCTTC. This encodes CASSLPGPNYGYTF. The gene calls are TRBV12-3 or TRBV12-4 and TRBJ1-2; D unresolved. V dropped 2 bases and J dropped 0 bases, with 7 bases sitting between them. This CDR3 has 14 amino acids.